This TCR beta chain comes out of a study of early T cells in non-severe SARS-CoV-2 infection. On the study more broadly: Unsorted whole blood bulk RNA was sequenced, with unpaired chains.

The CDR3 is made up of 15 amino acids. Germline CDR1 MDHEN, CDR2 SYDVKM. V lost 6 bases to trimming and J lost 7 bases; unmatched junction nucleotides: 13. Attached unique molecular identifiers marked individual cDNA molecules. TCRdb used MiXCR to reprocess the 5' RACE reads, holding one entry per CDR3 protein. The sample consists of some 71,000 distinct CDR3 sequences, over 8% of them appearing once. A few counts support this clonotype. Antigen specificity is unknown. Study findings and constraints: The matching step, a VDJdb search, favored anti-spike CD8 responses and missed private and CD4 specificities.

The TCR was taken from an adult who was a healthcare worker with PCR-confirmed SARS-CoV-2 infection or an uninfected control (not recorded which). The source material was whole blood, sampled at baseline. V gene TRBV28 combines with J gene TRBJ2-7; TRBD1 matches at 9 bases. Here the CDR3 reads CASSPGTGSLGEQYF. CDR3 DNA sequence: TGTGCCAGCAGCCCCGGGACAGGGAGTCTGGGAGAGCAGTACTTC.